These T cell receptor beta chains were read from a single sample in a study of shared clonotypes between healthy human individuals. Libraries were prepared by immunoSEQ multiplex PCR; TCRdb keeps only in-frame clonotypes and omits some of them. The sample has hundreds of thousands of clones; roughly four fifths are singletons. The material sequenced was PBMCs. The source of these receptors is a woman in her forties in good health. Some clones in this sample may be carry-over from other donors' samples. Both conserved end residues are part of each CDR3. Size is stated for part of the rows, as once, few or many counts, or as a class when the clone is expanded.

CASSFRTVVVEAFF	TRBV28	-	TRBJ1-1
CASSLGSLEFLYEQYF	TRBV5-1	-	TRBJ2-7
CASSPRLGQGALGKVNQPQHF	TRBV2	once	TRBJ1-5
CASSQDWTSGFSGANVLTF	TRBV4-3	once	TRBJ2-6
CASRPGQVYTEAFF	TRBV5-1	few	TRBJ1-1
CASSLDAFPRAQYF	TRBV27	-	TRBJ2-5
CASSAGNTIYF	TRBV2	-	TRBJ1-3
CASRGGLAGEQYF	TRBV6-5	-	TRBJ2-7
CASSATQGYNSPLHF	TRBV7-9	-	TRBJ1-6
CASSPRSRTLYEQYF	TRBV18	-	TRBJ2-7
CASSPWGRDTEAFF	TRBV11-1	few	TRBJ1-1
CASSFVGTHYEQYF	TRBV28	-	TRBJ2-7
CASSLNPSTDTQYF	TRBV5-1	-	TRBJ2-3
CASRLQGTTGELFF	TRBV19	-	TRBJ2-2
CANIGTVTNYGYTF	TRBV6-5	few	TRBJ1-2
CASSLSFIHEQYF	TRBV11-2	-	TRBJ2-7
CASSQTPDRGLTDTQYF	TRBV23-1	-	TRBJ2-3
CASSYSGPRGETQYF	TRBV6-5	-	TRBJ2-5
CASSDYGPGGGELFF	TRBV25-1	many	TRBJ2-2
CASSFAGGEYGYTF	TRBV27	-	TRBJ1-2
CASKGDYEKLFF	TRBV28	once	TRBJ1-4
CASSDRAGESGELFF	TRBV6-4	few	TRBJ2-2
CAWSNRRADSTLEQYF	TRBV30	-	TRBJ2-7
CASSPERAPSYEQYF	TRBV18	many	TRBJ2-7
CASSRDSLSYEQYF	TRBV7-9	-	TRBJ2-7
CASSLNRGGGNTIYF	TRBV5-1	-	TRBJ1-3
CASSQDPGQGLRYGYTF	TRBV4-2	-	TRBJ1-2
CASSLKDGNQPQHF	TRBV27	many	TRBJ1-5
CSVGTNRGEKLFF	TRBV29-1	-	TRBJ1-4
CASARETKLFF	TRBV6-6	-	TRBJ1-4
CASSLGTGSAYEQYF	TRBV7-9	-	-
CASSPRGTHTEAFF	TRBV19	many	TRBJ1-1
CASSPLGSMNTEAFF	TRBV18	-	TRBJ1-1
CASSAGLAGVDFNEQFF	TRBV4-1	-	TRBJ2-1
CASSQVYERGEAFF	TRBV4-1	-	TRBJ1-1
CASSVTAGTEQYF	TRBV18	many	TRBJ2-7
CASSLEGASYGYTF	TRBV5-1	-	TRBJ1-2
CASSPAGDTGELFF	TRBV6-4	few	TRBJ2-2
CAWNPGTGGHDTQYF	TRBV30	-	TRBJ2-3
CASSLASGDTNYGYTF	TRBV5-4	-	TRBJ1-2
CAWSGGQGAGYTF	TRBV30	-	TRBJ1-2
CASSQTPWGGGIYEQYF	TRBV23-1	-	TRBJ2-7
CASSSRGSSGSTGELFF	TRBV7-3	-	TRBJ2-2
CASSSDRWSDTQYF	TRBV7-7	few	TRBJ2-3
CASSGLEETQYF	TRBV18	-	TRBJ2-5
CASSSPPGGTAPYQPQHF	TRBV5-1	-	TRBJ1-5
CASSPPGIRQGAEAFF	TRBV18	-	TRBJ1-1
CASSFLAGGPKTGELFF	TRBV5-1	-	TRBJ2-2
CASTERLVSTDTQYF	TRBV2	-	TRBJ2-3
CASSAGGHDASGNTIYF	TRBV10-2	-	TRBJ1-3
CASSPWTERNTIYF	TRBV18	-	TRBJ1-3
CASSPGLADNEQFF	TRBV7-3	-	TRBJ2-1
CASGPTVPDGYTF	TRBV12-5	-	TRBJ1-2
CASTVGLATNSYNEQFF	TRBV9	-	TRBJ2-1